This T cell receptor beta chain was captured in a study of blood T cells in healthy people across ages. It was with a sample-barcoded 5' primer and a J-beta primer mix that a second PCR of roughly 7 to 11 cycles was run. TCRdb itself ran the 5' RACE reads through MiXCR, one entry per CDR3 protein. Of around 1.7 million distinct CDR3 sequences in the sample, 28% are singletons; the top ten hold around 7.7%. Germline V gene sequence: CDR1 MDHEN, CDR2 SYDVKM. V was clipped by 5 bases and J by 5 bases, with 18 bases between them. The CDR3 totals 15 residues. Input material: blood. The rearrangement links TRBV28 to TRBJ2-5; possibly TRBD2 for D (5 bases). The sequence derives from a woman in her 30s in good health. CDR3 in amino acids: CASSPAGVGKETQYF. Here the CDR3 DNA reads TGTGCCAGCAGTCCCGCCGGGGTGGGGAAGGAGACCCAGTACTTC.